The 15 T cell receptor beta chains below were found in one sample sequenced in a study of T cell changes during pregnancy in multiple sclerosis. TCRdb keeps only in-frame clones here, not all; method: immunoSEQ multiplex PCR. Of approximately 58,000 clones in the sample, 92% were seen once. The source material was peripheral blood, sampled in the second trimester of pregnancy. Receptors were obtained from a female donor in good health, enrolled as a control in a pregnancy study.

Only a few counts were recorded for this clone. The chain recombines TRBV5-4 with TRBJ1-5; 10 bases align to TRBD1. Trimming took 2 bases from V and 4 from J; bases not matched to a gene: 3. In germline, CDR1 is SGHNT, CDR2 YYREEE (reference sequence). CDR3 length: 15 amino acids. The CDR3 spells CASSFGTGENQPQHF. CDR3 coding DNA: TGTGCCAGCAGCTTTGGGACAGGGGAAAATCAGCCCCAGCATTTT.

The V and J genes are TRBV4-3 and TRBJ2-1; 10 bases map to TRBD2. The length of the CDR3 is 16 residues. Germline lookup yields CDR1 LGHNA and CDR2 YSLEER. J was trimmed by 3 bases and V by 4 bases; bases with no gene match: 6. As DNA, the CDR3 is TGCGCCAGCAGCCCGACTAGCGGGCCCCTCTACAATGAGCAGTTCTTC. Protein sequence: CASSPTSGPLYNEQFF.

The rearrangement links TRBV2 to TRBJ1-2, with D possibly matching TRBD1 (5 bases). Between the trimmed V and J ends, which lost 5 bases and 3 bases, there was a span of 10 bases. This CDR3 comprises 13 residues. Germline-derived CDR1 and CDR2 are SNHLY and FYNNEI. The CDR3 sequence is CASSTDSHYGYTF. The CDR3 DNA reads as TGTGCCAGCAGTACCGACAGCCACTATGGCTACACCTTC.

The rearrangement joins TRBV2 to TRBJ1-2; a possible D gene is TRBD1 (6 bases). CDR1 and CDR2 (germline): SNHLY, FYNNEI. This CDR3 has 16 residues. Trimming cost V 0 bases and J 3 bases, with 14 bases left between them. DNA of the CDR3: TGTGCCAGCAGTGAAGCCGGGGGGGGCAGGTACTATGGCTACACCTTC. Translating it yields CASSEAGGGRYYGYTF.

This chain connects TRBV27 to TRBJ2-1, with TRBD2 matching over 10 bases. From germline, CDR1 is MNHEY and CDR2 SMNVEV (reference sequence). The CDR3 sequence is 16 residues long. V gave up 3 bases and J gave up 3 bases; unmatched junction bases: 5. The DNA for the CDR3 is TGTGCCAGCAGTTTGGGACTAGCGTTAAGCTACAATGAGCAGTTCTTC. Its translation: CASSLGLALSYNEQFF.

This sequence joins TRBV7-5 and TRBJ2-7; the table's D call, TRBD1, was not checked against the DNA. TRBV7-5 is recorded as a pseudogene. The CDR3 totals 13 residues. The CDR3 here is CASRGQGNYEQYF. CDR3 DNA sequence: TGTGCCAGTCGGGGACAGGGCAACTACGAGCAGTACTTC.

V gene TRBV6-5 combines with J gene TRBJ1-6, with a weak D call TRBD1 (6 bases). The germline V gene encodes CDR1 MNHEY and CDR2 SVGAGI. The V end was cut by 6 bases, the J end by 7 bases, with 13 bases between. The CDR3 extends over 14 amino acids. Here the CDR3 reads CASSDRWRNSPLHF. DNA of the CDR3: TGTGCCAGCAGCGACAGGTGGAGGAATTCACCCCTCCACTTT.

V usage is TRBV18 and J usage is TRBJ1-1; tentatively, D is TRBD1 (5 bases). Germline V lookup: CDR1 KGHSH, CDR2 LQKENI. V was shortened by 4 bases and J by 0 bases, with 6 bases between the two germline ends. The CDR3 runs 13 residues. The CDR3 nucleotides read TGTGCCAGCTCACAGGGGCTGAACACTGAAGCTTTCTTT. Its translation: CASSQGLNTEAFF.

V usage is TRBV19 and J usage is TRBJ2-4; 9 bases line up with TRBD2. CDR3 length equals 19 residues. J lost 0 bases, V lost 2 bases, and 11 bases had no gene match. Germline values: CDR1 LNHDA, CDR2 SQIVND (reference sequence). The CDR3 is CASSIRGSGGHLAKNIQYF. CDR3 nucleotide sequence: TGTGCCAGTAGTATACGGGGTAGCGGGGGTCATCTAGCCAAAAACATTCAGTACTTC.

The chain uses TRBV6-5 and TRBJ2-3; TRBD2 matches 12 bases. CDR1 is MNHEY, CDR2 SVGAGI, per germline. Trimming removed 2 bases from V and 5 bases from J; junction bases left unmatched: 2. There are 15 residues in the CDR3. The CDR3 loop reads CASSYKGLAGDTQYF. DNA for the CDR3: TGTGCCAGCAGTTACAAGGGACTAGCGGGAGATACGCAGTATTTT.

The chain is built from TRBV29-1 and TRBJ1-2; maybe TRBD1 (6 bases). The CDR3 is 15 amino acids. Germline loops: CDR1 SQVTM, CDR2 ANQGSEA. Trimming took off 3 bases at V and 3 bases at J, with 17 bases between the two ends. The CDR3 nucleotides read TGCAGCGTTGATAATTGGGGACAAGGGGACTATGGCTACACCTTC. Residues: CSVDNWGQGDYGYTF. The full variable domain, with the rest looked up from reference TRBV29-1 and TRBJ1-2, is SAVISQKPSRDICQRGTSLTIQCQVDSQVTMMFWYRQQPGQSLTLIATANQGSEATYESGFVIDKFPISRPNLTFSTLTVSNMSPEDSSIYLCSVDNWGQGDYGYTFGSGTRLTVV.

V is TRBV7-9 and J is TRBJ2-2; the match to TRBD1 covers 11 bases. CDR3 length: 15 residues. V lost 8 bases to trimming and J lost 3 bases; unmatched junction nucleotides: 5. Looked up from germline, CDR1 is SEHNR and CDR2 is FQNEAQ (reference sequence). The DNA of the CDR3 is TGTGCCAGCGGCCCGGGACAGGGGGACACCGGGGAGCTGTTTTTT. This codes for CASGPGQGDTGELFF.

The genes are TRBV19 and TRBJ2-1, with D perhaps matching TRBD1 (5 bases). The V gene lost 3 bases and the J gene lost 8 bases, with 14 bases spanning the gap. Germline CDR1 LNHDA, CDR2 SQIVND (reference sequence). The CDR3 is 14 amino acids. The CDR3 coding sequence is TGTGCCAGTAGTATCTCTGGGGCGGTGGATGAGCAGTTCTTC. This gives the protein CASSISGAVDEQFF.

This clone has only one observation. This chain uses TRBV7-2 with TRBJ2-1; perhaps TRBD2 as D (5 bases). This CDR3 comprises 14 residues. CDR1 and CDR2 (germline): SGHTA, FQGNSA. V dropped 5 bases and J dropped 9 bases, with 17 bases sitting between them. As DNA, the CDR3 is TGTGCCAGCAGCCGAGGACGGACTCGGGGTGAGCAGTTCTTC. Encoded protein: CASSRGRTRGEQFF.

The chain employs TRBV10-3 and TRBJ2-1; 8 nucleotides align to TRBD1. The CDR3 is 14 residues long. Germline lookup yields CDR1 ENHRY and CDR2 SYGVKD. J lost 6 bases, V lost 5 bases, and 6 bases had no gene match. CDR3 bases: TGTGCCATCAGTTGGACAGGGAACTCCAATGAGCAGTTCTTC. This codes for CAISWTGNSNEQFF.